This T cell receptor beta chain stems from a study of blood T cells in healthy people across ages. A sample-barcoded 5' primer and a J-beta primer mix were used in a second PCR of roughly 7 to 12 cycles. Via MiXCR, TCRdb re-called the 5' RACE reads, giving one row per CDR3 protein. The table has about 720,000 distinct CDR3 sequences, 20% to 25% seen once. Trimming cost V 3 bases and J 2 bases, with 6 bases left between them. The CDR3 extends over 13 amino acids. Germline V lookup: CDR1 KGHDR, CDR2 SFDVKD. In its sample, this clonotype was seen a few times. V usage is TRBV24-1 and J usage is TRBJ1-2; no definite D call. Sequenced: blood. This sequence was found in a man between 65 and 80 years old in good health. CDR3 sequence (DNA): TGTGCCACCAGTGATCCCAGAAACTATGGCTACACCTTC. Protein product: CATSDPRNYGYTF.